This T cell receptor (beta chain) was sequenced during a study of shared clonotypes between healthy human individuals. About the study: Donor composition was a couple of women and a few men, aged 18 to 49.

Sequencing was performed with immunoSEQ multiplex PCR; in TCRdb, only in-frame clones are kept and a portion is missing. The profile covers 740,000 or so clones, with roughly 72% appearing a single time and 1.5% to 2% taken by the ten largest. This clone appeared a few times. Antigen unknown. CDR1 is WNHNN, CDR2 SYGVQD, per germline (reference sequence). The CDR3 sequence is 13 residues long. V gave up 1 base and J gave up 0 bases, with 4 bases separating them. Broader study findings: Relative to their counterparts shared across all four donors, non-shared clonotypes exhibited diminished generation probabilities.

Sequencing used memory CD4+ T cells sorted from blood. Subset specified: CD45RA-negative fraction. V gene TRBV10-1 combines with J gene TRBJ2-7; D not resolved. This TCR derives from a woman in her twenties or thirties in good health. CDR3 residues: CASSEYTSYEQYF. DNA of the CDR3: TGCGCCAGCAGTGAGTACACCTCCTACGAGCAGTACTTC.